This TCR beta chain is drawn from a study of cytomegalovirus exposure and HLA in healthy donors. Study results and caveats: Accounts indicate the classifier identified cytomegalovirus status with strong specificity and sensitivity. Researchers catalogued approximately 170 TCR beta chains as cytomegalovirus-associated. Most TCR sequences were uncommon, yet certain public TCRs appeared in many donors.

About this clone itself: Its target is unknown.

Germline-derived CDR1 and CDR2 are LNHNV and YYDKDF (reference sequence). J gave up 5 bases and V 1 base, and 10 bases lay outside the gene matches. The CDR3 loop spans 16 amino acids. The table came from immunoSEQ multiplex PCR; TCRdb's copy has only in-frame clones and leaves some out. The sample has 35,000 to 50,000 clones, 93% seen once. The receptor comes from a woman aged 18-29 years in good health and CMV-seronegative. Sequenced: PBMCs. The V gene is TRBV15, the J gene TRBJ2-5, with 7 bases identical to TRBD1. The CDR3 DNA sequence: TGTGCCACCAGCAGAGCAGGGGCAGGGGGTTCGGAGACCCAGTACTTC. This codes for CATSRAGAGGSETQYF.